This T cell receptor (beta chain) was captured in a study of cytomegalovirus exposure and HLA in healthy donors. Study observations and caveats: Cytomegalovirus-associated status was assigned to roughly 160 TCR beta chains.

Sequencing was performed with immunoSEQ multiplex PCR; in TCRdb, only in-frame clones are kept and a portion is missing. The sample holds fewer than 130,000 clones, roughly 90% seen once. Trimming removed 6 bases at V and 12 bases at J, with 18 bases between. The CDR3 length is 13 residues. Looked up from germline, CDR1 is MNHNS and CDR2 is SASEGT. An approximately 120-subject validation cohort, separate from the approximately 610-subject first cohort, supplied the donors. With respect to this clone: Its specificity is not known.

The genes are TRBV6-1 and TRBJ2-1; D might be TRBD1 (5 bases). The TCR originated in a woman between 25 and 40 years old in good health and CMV-seropositive. The sequenced sample was PBMCs. The CDR3 loop is CASSPRAQVGQFF. CDR3 nucleotides: TGTGCCAGCAGCCCAAGGGCACAGGTAGGGCAGTTCTTC.